These 20 T cell receptor beta chains were sequenced from one sample in a study of graft-versus-host responses after intestinal transplantation. Only in-frame clones appear in the TCRdb table, and some are missing; sequencing was by immunoSEQ multiplex PCR. The table includes over 70,000 clones, roughly 89% detected once. These receptors are not linked to any known antigen. The material was unstimulated CD8+ T cells sorted from spleen or lymph node cells, obtained before transplant. These receptors all come from a human donor who was the organ donor for an intestinal transplant.

The rearrangement uses TRBV27 and TRBJ2-1, with D unclear. Germline CDR1 is MNHEY and CDR2 is SMNVEV (reference sequence). Trimming cost V 8 bases and J 10 bases, with 24 bases left between them. The CDR3 contains 15 residues. CDR3 nucleotides: TGTGCCAGCGGTCCTCGCAAACCCATCACTCCCGAGCAGTTCTTC. Protein sequence: CASGPRKPITPEQFF.

This chain's CDR3 is CASSLYWTGIGNTIYF. Written as DNA, the CDR3 is TGTGCCAGCAGCTTATATTGGACAGGGATTGGAAACACCATATATTTT. The chain couples TRBV11-2 to TRBJ1-3; the match to TRBD1 covers 8 bases. The CDR3 contains 16 residues. CDR1 and CDR2 (germline): SGHAT, FQNNGV. Germline trimming cut 2 bases from V and 3 bases from J; bases unmatched to any gene: 6.

The V and J genes are TRBV27 and TRBJ2-1, with D maybe TRBD2 (7 bases). Per germline, CDR1 MNHEY and CDR2 SMNVEV (reference sequence). The CDR3 is 12 residues long. Trimming removed 4 bases at V and 10 bases at J, with 11 bases between. The chain's CDR3 is CASSSGGLEQFF. The CDR3 nucleotides are TGTGCCAGCAGTTCGGGGGGCTTGGAGCAGTTCTTC.

This chain connects TRBV6-4 to TRBJ2-1, with TRBD2 matching over 8 bases. CDR3 length equals 15 residues. Trimming cost V 4 bases and J 5 bases; bases outside gene matches: 7. Germline CDR1 is MRHNA and CDR2 is SNTAGT. As DNA, the CDR3 is TGTGCCAGCAGTGTATTAGCGGGGACAAACAATGAGCAGTTCTTC. As protein: CASSVLAGTNNEQFF.

V is TRBV10-3 and J is TRBJ2-1; 10 bases agree with TRBD1. Looked up from germline, CDR1 is ENHRY and CDR2 is SYGVKD. Unmatched junction bases numbered 8, after V lost 10 bases and J lost 8 bases. There are 13 residues in the CDR3. CDR3 bases: TGTGCCACAGAGGGACAGGGGAACGATGAGCAGTTCTTC. It codes for CATEGQGNDEQFF.

The chain links TRBV9 to TRBJ1-1; TRBD1 matches 7 bases. There are 14 residues in the CDR3. V lost 4 bases, J lost 5 bases, and 8 bases stayed unmatched. CDR1 and CDR2 from the germline V gene are SGDLS and YYNGEE. CDR3 in amino acids: CASSPSTGYTEAFF. DNA for the CDR3: TGTGCCAGCAGCCCGTCGACAGGGTATACTGAAGCTTTCTTT.

The chain carries TRBV7-6 and TRBJ1-4; a possible D gene is TRBD1 (5 bases). Germline V lookup: CDR1 SGHVS, CDR2 FNYEAQ. The CDR3 is 18 amino acids. Trimming removed 2 bases from V and 7 bases from J, with 23 bases in between. The CDR3 protein is CASSLNIGESKGREKLFF. Here the CDR3 DNA reads TGTGCCAGCAGCTTAAACATTGGGGAATCTAAGGGGCGTGAAAAACTGTTTTTT.

This sequence joins TRBV18 and TRBJ1-1; unclear D gene. The CDR3 extends over 13 amino acids. Trimming removed 3 bases at V and 5 bases at J, with 10 bases between. Germline V gives CDR1 KGHSH, CDR2 LQKENI. The CDR3 nucleotides read TGTGCCAGCTCACCGGTTCGAGGGACTGAAGCTTTCTTT. Protein sequence: CASSPVRGTEAFF.

The chain has TRBV7-9 and TRBJ1-1; TRBD1 is a possible D gene (6 bases). Trimming pared 5 bases from V and 0 bases from J, leaving 16 bases between. CDR3 size: 16 residues. CDR1 is SEHNR and CDR2 is FQNEAQ in the germline V gene (reference sequence). CDR3 residues: CASSASTGFMNTEAFF. In DNA, the CDR3 is TGTGCCAGCAGCGCGTCGACAGGATTCATGAACACTGAAGCTTTCTTT. Based on the CDR3 plus reference TRBV7-9 and TRBJ1-1, the full variable domain is DTGVSQNPRHKITKRGQNVTFRCDPISEHNRLYWYRQTLGQGPEFLTYFQNEAQLEKSRLLSDRFSAERPKGSFSTLEIQRTEQGDSAMYLCASSASTGFMNTEAFFGQGTRLTVV.

The chain joins TRBV28 to TRBJ2-5; TRBD2 agrees at 7 bases. There are 14 residues in the CDR3. Trimming took 4 bases from V and 5 from J; bases not matched to a gene: 7. Germline CDR1 MDHEN, CDR2 SYDVKM. CDR3: CASSWGGDYETQYF. In DNA, the CDR3 is TGTGCCAGCAGTTGGGGTGGGGACTACGAGACCCAGTACTTC. The variable domain in full, with the rest retrieved from reference TRBV28 and TRBJ2-5, is DVKVTQSSRYLVKRTGEKVFLECVQDMDHENMFWYRQDPGLGLRLIYFSYDVKMKEKGDIPEGYSVSREKKERFSLILESASTNQTSMYLCASSWGGDYETQYFGPGTRLLVL.

CDR3 DNA sequence: TGTGCCAGTAGTACCCACAACAGGGAACAAGAGACCCAGTACTTC. It specifies CASSTHNREQETQYF. The chain couples TRBV19 to TRBJ2-5; a weak D match, TRBD1 (6 bases). The CDR3 runs to 15 residues. Trimming removed 4 bases at V and 2 bases at J, with 14 bases between. The germline gives CDR1 LNHDA, CDR2 SQIVND (reference sequence).

The gene calls are TRBV7-9 and TRBJ1-2, with a tentative D call TRBD1 (6 bases). V was shortened by 3 bases and J by 6 bases, with 11 bases between the two germline ends. The CDR3 is 13 amino acids. Germline values: CDR1 SEHNR, CDR2 FQNEAQ (reference sequence). The CDR3 region is CASSLTRGDGYTF. DNA for the CDR3: TGTGCCAGCAGCTTGACCAGGGGAGATGGCTACACCTTC.

The CDR3 region has the DNA TGTGCCAGCAGTTACCCTCGGGAGGGGAGGACCGGGGAGCTGTTTTTT. It specifies CASSYPREGRTGELFF. This rearrangement joins TRBV6-6 to TRBJ2-2; 8 bases line up with TRBD2. Germline V gene sequence: CDR1 MNHNY, CDR2 SVGAGI (reference sequence). CDR3 length equals 16 residues. Unmatched junction bases numbered 7, after V lost 2 bases and J lost 5 bases.

The chain links TRBV6-1 to TRBJ1-5; D is perhaps TRBD1 (6 bases). Trimming left V 7 bases short and J 6 bases short, with 13 bases between. The CDR3 is 13 amino acids. CDR1 and CDR2 (germline): MNHNS, SASEGT. CDR3 in amino acids: CASKIGGVQPQHF. The CDR3 bases are TGTGCCAGCAAGATAGGGGGTGTTCAGCCCCAGCATTTT.

The chain carries TRBV11-1 and TRBJ2-7; D might be TRBD2 (5 bases). With 0 bases removed from V and 4 bases from J, the gap between germline ends came to 13 bases. Germline CDR1 is SGHAT and CDR2 is FQDESV (reference sequence). This CDR3 is built from 15 residues. The CDR3 sequence: CASSLATGLGYEQYV. The CDR3 region has the DNA TGTGCCAGCAGCTTAGCGACGGGGTTAGGATACGAGCAGTACGTC.

This clone was counted a few times. The V call is TRBV28, the J call TRBJ1-5; D uncertain. The CDR3 covers 14 residues. Between the trimmed V and J ends, which lost 3 bases and 4 bases, there was a span of 10 bases. Germline CDR1 reads MDHEN; CDR2 reads SYDVKM. The CDR3 region is CASSFRSWNQPQHF. For the CDR3, the DNA is TGTGCCAGCAGTTTCCGGTCTTGGAATCAGCCCCAGCATTTT.

The CDR3 region has the DNA TGTGCCAGCACCCGGACAGGGGGCTTTCAGGGGTTGTTCTTC. Translating it yields CASTRTGGFQGLFF. The chain joins TRBV2 to TRBJ2-1; 11 bases map to TRBD1. Germline V gene data show CDR1 as SNHLY and CDR2 as FYNNEI. Trimming cost V 7 bases and J 15 bases; bases outside gene matches: 14. The CDR3 runs 14 residues.

The chain joins TRBV28 to TRBJ1-6; 11 bases align to TRBD1. The V gene's germline CDR1 is MDHEN and CDR2 SYDVKM. The CDR3 is 21 amino acids. J was trimmed by 0 bases and V by 6 bases; bases with no gene match: 16. CDR3 in DNA: TGTGCCAGCAGCGATAATGACCGGGACAGGGGGTTTAGCTCCTATAATTCACCCCTCCACTTT. Translating it yields CASSDNDRDRGFSSYNSPLHF.

This clone was seen only a few times. The rearrangement joins TRBV6-5 to TRBJ1-3; D perhaps matches TRBD1 (6 bases). This CDR3 has 14 amino acids. Germline CDR1 reads MNHEY; CDR2 reads SVGAGI. Trimming removed 5 bases from V and 1 base from J, with 9 bases in between. CDR3 sequence reads: CASSVQGSGNTIYF. The CDR3 coding sequence is TGTGCCAGCAGTGTACAGGGATCTGGAAACACCATATATTTT.

J is TRBJ2-3 and V is TRBV4-1; perhaps TRBD2 as D (5 bases). Germline-derived CDR1 and CDR2 are MGHRA and YSYEKL. The CDR3 sequence is 17 residues long. V lost 1 base and J lost 3, with 17 bases in between. Here the CDR3 reads CASSQGSSLVLTDTQYF. CDR3 in DNA: TGCGCCAGCAGCCAAGGGTCTAGCCTAGTGTTGACAGATACGCAGTATTTT.